This TCR beta chain was retrieved from a study of blood T cell repertoires in COVID-19. Study summary: The United States, Italy and Spain provided the acute and convalescent COVID-19 samples. PBMCs, B-cell-depleted T cells, or T cells provided the cDNA or gDNA that made up the material.

Authors' methods: Reference gene primer amplification in the assay estimated nucleated cell counts. Repertoires were generated with immunoSEQ multiplex PCR, while TCRdb's copy carries only in-frame clones and drops some. V and J calls and clone size are as listed in that table; D and trimming were resolved from the DNA. The sample contains fewer than 200,000 clones, over 70% of which appear only once. The germline V gene encodes CDR1 SGHRS and CDR2 YFSETQ. V was shortened by 4 bases and J by 0 bases, with 7 bases between the two germline ends. The CDR3 loop spans 14 amino acids. The sequence was collected from a woman of 80 years or more with active or convalescent COVID-19. The chain is built from TRBV5-1 and TRBJ2-2, with D hard to call. The sequenced sample consisted of peripheral blood. In DNA, the CDR3 is TGCGCCAGCAGCCCCGGGTCGAACACCGGGGAGCTGTTTTTT. Translation gives CASSPGSNTGELFF.